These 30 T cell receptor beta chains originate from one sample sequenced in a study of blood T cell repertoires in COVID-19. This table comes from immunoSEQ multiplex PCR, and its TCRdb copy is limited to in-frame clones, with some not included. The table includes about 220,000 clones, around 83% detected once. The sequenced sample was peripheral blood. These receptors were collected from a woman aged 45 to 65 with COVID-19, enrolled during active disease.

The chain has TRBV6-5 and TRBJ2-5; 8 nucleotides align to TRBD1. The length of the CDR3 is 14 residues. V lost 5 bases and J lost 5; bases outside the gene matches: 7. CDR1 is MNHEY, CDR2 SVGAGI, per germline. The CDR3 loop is CASSPGQGRETQYF. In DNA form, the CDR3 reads TGTGCCAGCAGTCCCGGACAGGGTCGGGAGACCCAGTACTTC.

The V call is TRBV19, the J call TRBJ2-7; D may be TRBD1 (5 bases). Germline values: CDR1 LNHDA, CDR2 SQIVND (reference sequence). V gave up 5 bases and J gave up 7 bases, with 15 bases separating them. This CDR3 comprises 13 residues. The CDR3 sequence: CASSLGALGEQYF. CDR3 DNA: TGTGCCAGTAGTTTAGGGGCGCTCGGTGAGCAGTACTTC.

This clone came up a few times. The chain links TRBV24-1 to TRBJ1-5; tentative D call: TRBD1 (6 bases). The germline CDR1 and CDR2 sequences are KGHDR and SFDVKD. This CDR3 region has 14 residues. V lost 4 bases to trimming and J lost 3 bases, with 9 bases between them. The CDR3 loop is CATSDPGVNQPQHF. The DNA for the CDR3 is TGTGCCACCAGTGACCCAGGGGTCAATCAGCCCCAGCATTTT.

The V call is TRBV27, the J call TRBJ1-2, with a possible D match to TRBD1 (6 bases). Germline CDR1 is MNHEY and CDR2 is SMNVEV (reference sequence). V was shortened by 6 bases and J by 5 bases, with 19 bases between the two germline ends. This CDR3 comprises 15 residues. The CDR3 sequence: CASRRLRDTEYGYTF. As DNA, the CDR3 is TGTGCCAGCAGGCGCCTTCGGGACACCGAATATGGCTACACCTTC.

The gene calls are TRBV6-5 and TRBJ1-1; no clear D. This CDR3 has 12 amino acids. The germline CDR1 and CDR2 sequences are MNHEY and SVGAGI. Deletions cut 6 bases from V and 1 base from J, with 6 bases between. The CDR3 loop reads CASSRPNTEAFF. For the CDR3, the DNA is TGTGCCAGCAGCCGTCCGAACACTGAAGCTTTCTTT.

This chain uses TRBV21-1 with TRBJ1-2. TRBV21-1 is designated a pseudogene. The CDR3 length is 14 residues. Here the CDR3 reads CASIPSPGLCGYTF. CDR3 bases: TGTGCCAGCATCCCTTCCCCGGGACTTTGTGGCTACACCTTC.

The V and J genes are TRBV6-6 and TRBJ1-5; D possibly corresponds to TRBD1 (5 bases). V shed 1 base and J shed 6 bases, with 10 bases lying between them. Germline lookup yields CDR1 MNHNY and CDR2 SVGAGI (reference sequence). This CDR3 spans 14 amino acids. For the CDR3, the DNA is TGTGCCAGCAGTTACTGGGGGGAAAGTCAGCCCCAGCATTTT. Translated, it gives CASSYWGESQPQHF.

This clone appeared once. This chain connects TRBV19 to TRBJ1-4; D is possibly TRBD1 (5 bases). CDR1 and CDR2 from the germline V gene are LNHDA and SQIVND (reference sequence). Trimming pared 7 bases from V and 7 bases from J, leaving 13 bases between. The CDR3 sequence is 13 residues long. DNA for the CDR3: TGTGCCAGTACCCCAGGGCGAGGTGAAAAACTGTTTTTT. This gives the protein CASTPGRGEKLFF.

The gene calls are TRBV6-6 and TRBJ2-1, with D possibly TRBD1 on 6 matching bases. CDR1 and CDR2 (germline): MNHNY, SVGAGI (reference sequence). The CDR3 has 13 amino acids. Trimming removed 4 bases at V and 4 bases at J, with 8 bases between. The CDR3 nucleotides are TGTGCCAGCAGTTCGACAGGATACAATGAGCAGTTCTTC. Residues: CASSSTGYNEQFF.

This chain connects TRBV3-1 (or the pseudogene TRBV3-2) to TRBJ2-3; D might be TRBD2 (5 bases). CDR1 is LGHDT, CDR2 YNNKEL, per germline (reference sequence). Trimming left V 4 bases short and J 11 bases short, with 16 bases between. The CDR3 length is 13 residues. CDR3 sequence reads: CASSLLVNGEQYF. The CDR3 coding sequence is TGTGCCAGCAGCCTACTAGTTAATGGTGAGCAGTATTTT.

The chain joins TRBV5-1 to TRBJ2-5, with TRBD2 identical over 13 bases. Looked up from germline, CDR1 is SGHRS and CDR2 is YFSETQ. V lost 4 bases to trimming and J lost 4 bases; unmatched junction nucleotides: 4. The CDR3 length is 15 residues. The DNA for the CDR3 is TGCGCCAGCAGCGGAAGGACTAGCGGGGGAGAGACCCAGTACTTC. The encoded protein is CASSGRTSGGETQYF.

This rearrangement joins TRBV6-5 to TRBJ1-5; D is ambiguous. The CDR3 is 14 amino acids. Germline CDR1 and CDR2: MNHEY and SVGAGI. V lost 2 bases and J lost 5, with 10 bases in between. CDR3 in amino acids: CASSYDSDYQPQHF. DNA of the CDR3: TGTGCCAGCAGTTACGATTCGGACTATCAGCCCCAGCATTTT.

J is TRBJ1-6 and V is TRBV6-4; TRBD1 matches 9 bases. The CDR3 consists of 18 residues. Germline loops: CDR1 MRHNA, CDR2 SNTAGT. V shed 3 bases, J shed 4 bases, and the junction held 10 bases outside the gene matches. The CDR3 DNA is TGTGCCAGCAGTGAATGGGGGACAGGGTCGCGATATAATTCACCCCTCCACTTT. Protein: CASSEWGTGSRYNSPLHF.

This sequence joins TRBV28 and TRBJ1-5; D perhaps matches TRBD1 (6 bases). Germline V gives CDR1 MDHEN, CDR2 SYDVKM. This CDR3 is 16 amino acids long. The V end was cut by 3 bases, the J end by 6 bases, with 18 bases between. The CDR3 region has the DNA TGTGCCAGCAGTTTCGAGTCAAGGGGGTCGGGTCAGCCCCAGCATTTT. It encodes CASSFESRGSGQPQHF.

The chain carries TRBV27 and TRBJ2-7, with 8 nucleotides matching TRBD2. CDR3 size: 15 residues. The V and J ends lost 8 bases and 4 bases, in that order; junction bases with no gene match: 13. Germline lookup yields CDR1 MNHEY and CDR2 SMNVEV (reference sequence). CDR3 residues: CASRRGGAFLYEQYF. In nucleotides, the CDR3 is TGTGCCAGCCGCCGGGGGGGGGCCTTTTTATACGAGCAGTACTTC.

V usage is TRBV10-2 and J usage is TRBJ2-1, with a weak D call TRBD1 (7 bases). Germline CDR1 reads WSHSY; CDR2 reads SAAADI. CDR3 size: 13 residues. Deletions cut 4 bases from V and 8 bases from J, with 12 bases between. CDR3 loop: CASSGTGEDEQFF. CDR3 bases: TGCGCCAGCAGTGGAACAGGGGAGGATGAGCAGTTCTTC.

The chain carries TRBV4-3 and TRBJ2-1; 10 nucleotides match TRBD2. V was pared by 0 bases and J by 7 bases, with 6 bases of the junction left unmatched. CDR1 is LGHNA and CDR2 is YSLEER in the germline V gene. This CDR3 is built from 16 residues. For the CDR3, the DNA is TGCGCCAGCAGCCAAGATCCTCTAGCGGGGGCAAATGAGCAGTTCTTC. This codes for CASSQDPLAGANEQFF.

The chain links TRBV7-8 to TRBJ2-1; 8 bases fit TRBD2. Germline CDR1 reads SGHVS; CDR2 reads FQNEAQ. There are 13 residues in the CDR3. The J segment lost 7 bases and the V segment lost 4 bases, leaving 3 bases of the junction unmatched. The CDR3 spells CASSSRGGNEQFF. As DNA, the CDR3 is TGTGCCAGCAGCTCCCGGGGGGGGAATGAGCAGTTCTTC.

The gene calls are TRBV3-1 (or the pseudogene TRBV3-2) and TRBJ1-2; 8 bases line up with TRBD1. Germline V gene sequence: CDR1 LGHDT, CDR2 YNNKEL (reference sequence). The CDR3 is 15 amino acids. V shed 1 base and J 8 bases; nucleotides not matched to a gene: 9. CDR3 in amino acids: CASSQGAGGSRGYTF. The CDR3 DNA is TGTGCCAGCAGCCAAGGGGCAGGGGGCTCGCGGGGCTACACCTTC.

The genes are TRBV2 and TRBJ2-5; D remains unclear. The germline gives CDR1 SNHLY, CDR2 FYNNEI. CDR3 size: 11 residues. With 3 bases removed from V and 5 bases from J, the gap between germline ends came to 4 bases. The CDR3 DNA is TGTGCCAGCAGTGAGGAGGAGACCCAGTACTTC. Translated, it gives CASSEEETQYF.

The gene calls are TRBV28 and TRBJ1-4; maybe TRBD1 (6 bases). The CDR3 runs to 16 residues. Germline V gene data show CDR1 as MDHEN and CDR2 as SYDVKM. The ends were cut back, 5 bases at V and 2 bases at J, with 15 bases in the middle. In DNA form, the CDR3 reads TGTGCCAGCAGTCCGTGGGAGGGGGGGACTAATGAAAAACTGTTTTTT. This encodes CASSPWEGGTNEKLFF.

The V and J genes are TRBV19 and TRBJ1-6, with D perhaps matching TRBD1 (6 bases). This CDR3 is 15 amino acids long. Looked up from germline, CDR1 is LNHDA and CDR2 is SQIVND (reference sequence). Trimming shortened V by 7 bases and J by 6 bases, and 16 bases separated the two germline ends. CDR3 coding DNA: TGTGCCAGTACCATCGGGGGGCAGGGTAATTCACCCCTCCACTTT. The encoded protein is CASTIGGQGNSPLHF. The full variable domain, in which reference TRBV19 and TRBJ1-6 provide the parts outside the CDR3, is DGGITQSPKYLFRKEGQNVTLSCEQNLNHDAMYWYRQDPGQGLRLIYYSQIVNDFQKGDIAEGYSVSREKKESFPLTVTSAQKNPTAFYLCASTIGGQGNSPLHFGNGTRLTVT.

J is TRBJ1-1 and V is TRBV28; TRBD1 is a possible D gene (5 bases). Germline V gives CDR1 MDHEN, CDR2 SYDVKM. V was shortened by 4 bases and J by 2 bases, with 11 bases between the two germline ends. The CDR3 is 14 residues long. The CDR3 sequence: CASSSDTKNTEAFF. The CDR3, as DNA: TGTGCCAGCAGTTCGGACACGAAAAACACTGAAGCTTTCTTT.

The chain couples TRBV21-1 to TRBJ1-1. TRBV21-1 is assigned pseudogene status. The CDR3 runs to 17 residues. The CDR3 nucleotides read TGTGCCAGCAGCAAATCTGCTCGGGGGGGGCGCGACACTGAAGCTTTCTTT. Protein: CASSKSARGGRDTEAFF.

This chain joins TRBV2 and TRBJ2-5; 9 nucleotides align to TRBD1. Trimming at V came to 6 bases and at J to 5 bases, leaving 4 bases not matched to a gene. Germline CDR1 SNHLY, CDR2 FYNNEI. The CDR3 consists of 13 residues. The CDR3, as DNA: TGTGCCAGCAGACAGGGGGCTGGGGAGACCCAGTACTTC. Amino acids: CASRQGAGETQYF. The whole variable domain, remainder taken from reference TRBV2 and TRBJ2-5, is EPEVTQTPSHQVTQMGQEVILRCVPISNHLYFYWYRQILGQKVEFLVSFYNNEISEKSEIFDDQFSVERPDGSNFTLKIRSTKLEDSAMYFCASRQGAGETQYFGPGTRLLVL.

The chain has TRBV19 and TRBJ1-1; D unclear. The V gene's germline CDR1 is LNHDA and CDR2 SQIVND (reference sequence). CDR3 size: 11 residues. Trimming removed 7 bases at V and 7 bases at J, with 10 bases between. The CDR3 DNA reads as TGTGCCAGTACTCGAGGGATTGAAGCTTTCTTT. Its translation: CASTRGIEAFF.

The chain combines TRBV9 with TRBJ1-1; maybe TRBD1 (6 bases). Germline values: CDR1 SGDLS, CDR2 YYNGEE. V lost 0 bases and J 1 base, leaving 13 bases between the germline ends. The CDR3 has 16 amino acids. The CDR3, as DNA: TGTGCCAGCAGCGTAGGGTGGGGGCTCGGGAACACTGAAGCTTTCTTT. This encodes CASSVGWGLGNTEAFF.

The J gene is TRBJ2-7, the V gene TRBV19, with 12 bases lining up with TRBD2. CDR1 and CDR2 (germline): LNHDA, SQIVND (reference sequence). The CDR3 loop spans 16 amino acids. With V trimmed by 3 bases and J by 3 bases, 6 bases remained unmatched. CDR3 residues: CASSIGTSGLIYEQYF. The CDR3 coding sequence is TGTGCCAGTAGTATCGGGACTAGCGGGTTGATCTACGAGCAGTACTTC.

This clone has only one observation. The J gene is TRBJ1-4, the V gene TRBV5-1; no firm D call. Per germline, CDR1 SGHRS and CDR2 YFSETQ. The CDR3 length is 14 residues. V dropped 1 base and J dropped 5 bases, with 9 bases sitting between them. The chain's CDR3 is CASSLTAPNEKLFF. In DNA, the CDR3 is TGCGCCAGCAGCTTGACAGCCCCCAATGAAAAACTGTTTTTT.

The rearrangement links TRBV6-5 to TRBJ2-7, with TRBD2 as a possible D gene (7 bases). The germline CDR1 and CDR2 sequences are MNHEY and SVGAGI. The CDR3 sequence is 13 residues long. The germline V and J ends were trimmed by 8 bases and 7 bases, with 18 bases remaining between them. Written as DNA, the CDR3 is TGTGCCAGCCGACCATCGGGGGGCAAAGAGCAGTACGTC. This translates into CASRPSGGKEQYV.